The next 26 T cell receptor beta chains were all read from a single sample in a study of cytomegalovirus exposure and HLA in healthy donors. The PCR ran on 60 Vbeta and 13 Jbeta primers. Sequencing used immunoSEQ multiplex PCR; TCRdb keeps in-frame clones, though not all of them. The data contain 90,000 to 120,000 clones, about 80% of them singletons. The sequencing input was PBMCs. These receptors originate from a female donor in good health and CMV-seropositive.

On this clone itself: The junction departs from germline at one end; a sequencing error may be responsible. The chain joins TRBV5-1 to TRBJ2-6, with TRBD1 as a possible D gene (5 bases). The CDR3 is 15 amino acids. Germline V CDR1 and CDR2: SGHRS, YFSETQ. DNA for the CDR3: TGCGCCAGCAGCCGGACCCCCTCTGGGGCCAACGGCCTGACTTTC. Encoded protein: CASSRTPSGANGLTF.

V is TRBV2 and J is TRBJ1-1; TRBD1 might be the D (6 bases). V was clipped by 7 bases and J by 0 bases, with 18 bases between them. The CDR3 length is 16 residues. Germline V gene data show CDR1 as SNHLY and CDR2 as FYNNEI. In DNA, the CDR3 is TGTGCCAGCACCAAAACGGGGGGGCTCTTGAACACTGAAGCTTTCTTT. It is translated as CASTKTGGLLNTEAFF.

The chain combines TRBV6-5 with TRBJ1-2; 7 nucleotides match TRBD1. The CDR3 contains 15 residues. Germline CDR1 and CDR2: MNHEY and SVGAGI. V lost 5 bases and J lost 0; bases outside the gene matches: 6. As DNA, the CDR3 is TGTGCCAGCAGTCCCCAGGGGACAGCTAACTATGGCTACACCTTC. Amino acids: CASSPQGTANYGYTF.

The gene calls are TRBV6-6 and TRBJ2-3; a weak D match, TRBD1 (5 bases). This CDR3 is 15 amino acids long. V lost 7 bases, J lost 0 bases, and 14 bases lay in between. Germline values: CDR1 MNHNY, CDR2 SVGAGI (reference sequence). DNA for the CDR3: TGTGCCAGCAAAGACGGCCAGGGTAGCACAGATACGCAGTATTTT. Amino acids: CASKDGQGSTDTQYF.

The CDR3: CASGRQAWGYGYTF. The CDR3 nucleotides read TGTGCCAGCGGCCGACAGGCCTGGGGCTATGGCTACACCTTC. The chain couples TRBV6-1 to TRBJ1-2; possibly TRBD1 for D (6 bases). The CDR3 totals 14 residues. Trimming removed 8 bases at V and 4 bases at J, with 17 bases between. Per germline, CDR1 MNHNS and CDR2 SASEGT.

This clone was found a few times. V gene TRBV2 combines with J gene TRBJ1-2, with D hard to call. This CDR3 has 14 amino acids. V gave up 7 bases and J gave up 8 bases, with 20 bases separating them. Germline CDR1 is SNHLY and CDR2 is FYNNEI. The CDR3 spells CASTEGGIKAGYTF. The DNA for the CDR3 is TGTGCCAGCACGGAGGGCGGGATAAAGGCCGGCTACACCTTC.

The chain recombines TRBV2 with TRBJ2-4; perhaps TRBD1 as D (6 bases). Trimming pared 1 base from V and 8 bases from J, leaving 9 bases between. Germline CDR1 and CDR2: SNHLY and FYNNEI. This CDR3 has 13 amino acids. The CDR3 coding sequence is TGTGCCAGCAGTGAAGGCCCAGGGGACATTCAGTACTTC. As protein: CASSEGPGDIQYF.

The chain carries TRBV6-4 and TRBJ2-3; 8 bases align to TRBD1. This CDR3 region has 13 residues. J was trimmed by 10 bases and V by 0 bases; bases with no gene match: 3. The germline gives CDR1 MRHNA, CDR2 SNTAGT. The CDR3 DNA is TGTGCCAGCAGTGACTCCCAACAGGGGGCGCAGTATTTT. Its translation: CASSDSQQGAQYF.

J is TRBJ1-4 and V is TRBV7-9; TRBD1 agrees at 9 bases. Germline V gives CDR1 SEHNR, CDR2 FQNEAQ (reference sequence). The length of the CDR3 is 18 residues. V dropped 6 bases and J dropped 4; count of bases not matched to a gene: 15. This CDR3 reads CASRPPAGQGHVNEKLFF. The CDR3, as DNA: TGTGCCAGCAGGCCGCCGGCGGGACAGGGTCATGTTAATGAAAAACTGTTTTTT.

The rearrangement joins TRBV18 to TRBJ2-5; D perhaps matches TRBD1 (6 bases). CDR1 KGHSH and CDR2 LQKENI come from the germline V gene. V dropped 1 base and J dropped 4 bases, with 13 bases sitting between them. This CDR3 has 15 amino acids. The CDR3 sequence is CASSPRTVHRETQYF. Here the CDR3 DNA reads TGTGCCAGCTCACCACGGACAGTCCACCGAGAGACCCAGTACTTC.

This clone was seen a single time. The V and J genes are TRBV19 and TRBJ1-2, with D possibly matching TRBD1 (6 bases). Trimming took 5 bases from V and 4 from J, leaving 11 bases between them. CDR1 is LNHDA and CDR2 is SQIVND in the germline V gene (reference sequence). The CDR3 consists of 13 residues. The CDR3 protein is CASSLLQGYGYTF. The CDR3, as DNA: TGTGCCAGTAGTCTCCTACAGGGCTATGGCTACACCTTC.

This chain joins TRBV4-1 and TRBJ2-2; 9 bases map to TRBD2. Trimming cost V 0 bases and J 6 bases; bases outside gene matches: 8. Germline loops: CDR1 MGHRA, CDR2 YSYEKL. This CDR3 contains 17 residues. The CDR3 region has the DNA TGCGCCAGCAGCCAAGATTGGTATAGCGGGGGTTCCGGGGAGCTGTTTTTT. This sequence encodes CASSQDWYSGGSGELFF.

CDR3 DNA: TGTGCCAGCAGTCGGACAGTCTCCTACGAGCAGTACTTC. Protein sequence: CASSRTVSYEQYF. V is TRBV7-8 and J is TRBJ2-5; D is perhaps TRBD1 (6 bases). Matching the DNA end better, TRBJ2-7 makes the J call doubtful. Germline CDR1 is SGHVS and CDR2 is FQNEAQ. The CDR3 sequence is 13 residues long.

V is TRBV27 and J is TRBJ2-7, with 7 bases matching TRBD2. CDR3 length equals 15 residues. The V gene's germline CDR1 is MNHEY and CDR2 SMNVEV (reference sequence). With V trimmed by 6 bases and J by 4 bases, 12 bases remained unmatched. This chain's CDR3 is CASSPNIAGEYEQYF. The CDR3 bases are TGTGCCAGCAGCCCCAATATAGCGGGCGAATACGAGCAGTACTTC.

This clone came up a few times. This CDR3 reads CATSRDLGTGTNYGYTF. The CDR3 region has the DNA TGTGCCACCAGCAGAGATTTAGGGACAGGGACAAACTATGGCTACACCTTC. This sequence joins TRBV15 and TRBJ1-2, with 9 bases identical to TRBD1. Germline V gene sequence: CDR1 LNHNV, CDR2 YYDKDF (reference sequence). The trim removed 0 bases at V and 2 bases at J, leaving 7 bases unmatched. The CDR3 runs to 17 residues.

This chain joins TRBV11-3 and TRBJ2-3; perhaps TRBD2 as D (6 bases). CDR1 is SGHNT, CDR2 YENEEA, per germline. The CDR3 runs 16 residues. The germline V and J ends were trimmed by 4 bases and 1 base, with 15 bases remaining between them. For the CDR3, the DNA is TGTGCCAGCAGCTCCCGAGCTAGCGCCGGCACAGATACGCAGTATTTT. It translates to CASSSRASAGTDTQYF.

This clone was observed once. V is TRBV15 and J is TRBJ2-2, with 8 positions matching TRBD1. Germline V gene sequence: CDR1 LNHNV, CDR2 YYDKDF (reference sequence). This CDR3 spans 17 amino acids. After removal of 3 bases from V and 0 bases from J, the junction contained 6 bases not matched to a gene. The DNA for the CDR3 is TGTGCCACCAGCAGGGCACGGACAGGGACGAACACCGGGGAGCTGTTTTTT. This translates into CATSRARTGTNTGELFF.

This clone has a handful of counts. V gene TRBV2 combines with J gene TRBJ1-2, with 10 bases aligning to TRBD1. The germline V gene encodes CDR1 SNHLY and CDR2 FYNNEI. V shed 9 bases and J 2 bases; nucleotides not matched to a gene: 3. There are 13 residues in the CDR3. DNA of the CDR3: TGTGCCAGGCAGGGACAGGGGAACTATGGCTACACCTTC. Translating it yields CARQGQGNYGYTF.

J is TRBJ1-5 and V is TRBV6-6, with 7 bases identical to TRBD1. The CDR3 length is 16 residues. V gave up 0 bases and J gave up 0 bases; unmatched junction bases: 2. Germline V gene sequence: CDR1 MNHNY, CDR2 SVGAGI (reference sequence). CDR3 sequence: CASSYSPGGSNQPQHF. CDR3 sequence (DNA): TGTGCCAGCAGTTACTCCCCAGGGGGTAGCAATCAGCCCCAGCATTTT.

CDR3: CASSQDRGFNEQFF. DNA for the CDR3: TGCGCCAGCAGCCAAGATAGGGGTTTCAATGAGCAGTTCTTC. The V gene is TRBV4-1, the J gene TRBJ2-1; D is possibly TRBD1 (5 bases). V was clipped by 0 bases and J by 6 bases, with 9 bases between them. CDR1 is MGHRA and CDR2 is YSYEKL in the germline V gene. The CDR3 consists of 14 residues.

This chain joins TRBV7-2 and TRBJ1-5; 9 bases agree with TRBD1. CDR3 length: 15 amino acids. The germline V gene encodes CDR1 SGHTA and CDR2 FQGNSA. V lost 4 bases and J lost 3; bases outside the gene matches: 4. The CDR3 nucleotides read TGTGCCAGCAGCTCCGACAGGGGGGCCAATCAGCCCCAGCATTTT. Amino acids: CASSSDRGANQPQHF.

The gene calls are TRBV23-1 and TRBJ2-7; D gene ambiguous. TRBV23-1 is placed among ORFs of uncertain function. Trimming took 6 bases from V and 2 from J, leaving 5 bases between them. This CDR3 comprises 11 residues. CDR3 sequence: CASRLPYEQYF. As DNA, the CDR3 is TGCGCCAGCAGACTCCCCTACGAGCAGTACTTC.

Notes on this clone: Germline is not matched at one junction end, which may reflect a read error. The V gene is TRBV5-4, the J gene TRBJ1-1, with D possibly TRBD1 on 5 matching bases. CDR1 is SGHNT and CDR2 is YYREEE in the germline V gene (reference sequence). This CDR3 region has 14 residues. CDR3 amino acids: CASSLQAENTEASF. The CDR3 DNA is TGTGCCAGCAGCTTACAGGCGGAGAACACTGAAGCTTCCTTT.

The chain couples TRBV18 to TRBJ1-5; possible D gene TRBD1, 6 bases. The germline gives CDR1 KGHSH, CDR2 LQKENI. Trimming removed 3 bases from V and 4 bases from J, with 10 bases in between. The CDR3 is made up of 14 amino acids. CDR3 residues: CASSPYRENQPQHF. CDR3 DNA sequence: TGTGCCAGCTCACCGTACAGGGAAAATCAGCCCCAGCATTTT.

The chain has TRBV5-4 and TRBJ1-2; D uncertain. Per germline, CDR1 SGHNT and CDR2 YYREEE (reference sequence). The germline V and J ends were trimmed by 0 bases and 4 bases, with 13 bases remaining between them. The CDR3 extends over 15 amino acids. The CDR3 nucleotides read TGTGCCAGCAGCTTGGTAGATACAGCAAGCTATGGCTACACCTTC. It encodes CASSLVDTASYGYTF.

The chain recombines TRBV7-8 with TRBJ1-2; maybe TRBD1 (5 bases). Germline V CDR1 and CDR2: SGHVS, FQNEAQ. This CDR3 is 18 amino acids long. V lost 1 base, J lost 1 base, and 19 bases lay in between. In nucleotides, the CDR3 is TGTGCCAGCAGCTTAGTAACTATGGGGCAGGGACTTAACTATGGCTACACCTTC. Amino acids: CASSLVTMGQGLNYGYTF.